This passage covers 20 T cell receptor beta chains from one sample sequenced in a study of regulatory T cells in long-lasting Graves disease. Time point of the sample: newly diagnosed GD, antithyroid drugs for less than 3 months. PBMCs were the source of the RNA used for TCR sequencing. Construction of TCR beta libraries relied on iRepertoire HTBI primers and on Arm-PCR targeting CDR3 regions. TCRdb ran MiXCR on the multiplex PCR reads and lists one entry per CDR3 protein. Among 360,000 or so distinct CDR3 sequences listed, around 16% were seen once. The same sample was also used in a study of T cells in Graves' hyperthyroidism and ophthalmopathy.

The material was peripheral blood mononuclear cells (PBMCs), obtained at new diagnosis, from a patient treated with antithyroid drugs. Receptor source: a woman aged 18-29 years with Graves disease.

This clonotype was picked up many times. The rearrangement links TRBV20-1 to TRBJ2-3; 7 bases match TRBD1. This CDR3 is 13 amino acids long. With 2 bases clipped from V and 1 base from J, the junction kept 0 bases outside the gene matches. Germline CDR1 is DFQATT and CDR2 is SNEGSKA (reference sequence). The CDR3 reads CSARTGGTDTQYF. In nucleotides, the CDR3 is TGCAGTGCTAGAACAGGGGGCACAGATACGCAGTATTTT.

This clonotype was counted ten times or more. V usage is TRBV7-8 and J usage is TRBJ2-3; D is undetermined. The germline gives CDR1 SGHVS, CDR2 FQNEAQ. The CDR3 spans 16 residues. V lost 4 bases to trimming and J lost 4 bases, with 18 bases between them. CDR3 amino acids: CASSSIGKGSADTQYF. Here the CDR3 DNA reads TGTGCCAGCAGCTCGATAGGCAAAGGATCAGCAGATACGCAGTATTTT.

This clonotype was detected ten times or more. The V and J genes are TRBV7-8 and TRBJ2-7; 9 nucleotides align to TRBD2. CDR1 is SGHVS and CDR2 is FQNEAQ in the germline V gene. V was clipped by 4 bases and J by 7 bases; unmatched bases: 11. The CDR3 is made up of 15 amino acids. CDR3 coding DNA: TGTGCCAGCAGCTCCGGGCTAGCGGGGTTCTCGGAGCAGTACTTC. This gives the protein CASSSGLAGFSEQYF. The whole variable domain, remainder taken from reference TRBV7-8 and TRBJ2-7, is GAGVSQSPRYKVAKRGQDVALRCDPISGHVSLFWYQQALGQGPEFLTYFQNEAQLDKSGLPSDRFFAERPEGSVSTLKIQRTQQEDSAVYLCASSSGLAGFSEQYFGPGTRLTVT.

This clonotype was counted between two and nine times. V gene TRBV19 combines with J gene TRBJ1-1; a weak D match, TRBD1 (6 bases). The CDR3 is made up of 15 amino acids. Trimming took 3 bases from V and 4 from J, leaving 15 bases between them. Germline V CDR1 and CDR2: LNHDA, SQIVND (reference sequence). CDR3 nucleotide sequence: TGTGCCAGTAGTATCCGTGGGGGGCTGGGCACTGAAGCTTTCTTT. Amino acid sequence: CASSIRGGLGTEAFF.

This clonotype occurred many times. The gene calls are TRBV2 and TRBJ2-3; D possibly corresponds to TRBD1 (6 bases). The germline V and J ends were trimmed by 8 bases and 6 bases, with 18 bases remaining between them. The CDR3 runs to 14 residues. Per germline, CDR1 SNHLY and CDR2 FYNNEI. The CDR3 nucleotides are TGTGCCAGCTTACAGGGAAAAGGTTTGGATACGCAGTATTTT. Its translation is CASLQGKGLDTQYF.

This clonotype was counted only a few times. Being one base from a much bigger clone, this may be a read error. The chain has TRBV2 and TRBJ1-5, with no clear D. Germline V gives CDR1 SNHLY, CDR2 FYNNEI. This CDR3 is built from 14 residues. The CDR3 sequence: CASTPLNSNRPQHF. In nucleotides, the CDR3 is TGTGCCAGCACCCCTCTCAATAGCAATCGGCCCCAGCATTTT.

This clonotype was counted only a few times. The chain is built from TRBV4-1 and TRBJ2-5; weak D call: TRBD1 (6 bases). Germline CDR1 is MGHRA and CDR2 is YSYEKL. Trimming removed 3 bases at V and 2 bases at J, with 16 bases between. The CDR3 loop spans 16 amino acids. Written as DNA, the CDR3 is TGCGCCAGCAGCCAGAGAGTCACAGGGTGGCAAGAGACCCAGTACTTC. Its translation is CASSQRVTGWQETQYF.

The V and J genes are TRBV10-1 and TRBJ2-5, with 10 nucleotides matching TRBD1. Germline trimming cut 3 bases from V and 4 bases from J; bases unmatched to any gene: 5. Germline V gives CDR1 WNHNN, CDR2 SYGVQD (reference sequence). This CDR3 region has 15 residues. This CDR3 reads CASSDGTGASETQYF. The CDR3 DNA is TGCGCCAGCAGTGATGGGACAGGGGCTTCAGAGACCCAGTACTTC.

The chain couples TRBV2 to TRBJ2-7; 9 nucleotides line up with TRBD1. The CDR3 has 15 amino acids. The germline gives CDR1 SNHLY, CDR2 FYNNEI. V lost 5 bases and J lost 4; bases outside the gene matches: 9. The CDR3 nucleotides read TGTGCCAGCAGTTTGTCCGGGACAGGGATGTACGAGCAGTACTTC. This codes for CASSLSGTGMYEQYF.

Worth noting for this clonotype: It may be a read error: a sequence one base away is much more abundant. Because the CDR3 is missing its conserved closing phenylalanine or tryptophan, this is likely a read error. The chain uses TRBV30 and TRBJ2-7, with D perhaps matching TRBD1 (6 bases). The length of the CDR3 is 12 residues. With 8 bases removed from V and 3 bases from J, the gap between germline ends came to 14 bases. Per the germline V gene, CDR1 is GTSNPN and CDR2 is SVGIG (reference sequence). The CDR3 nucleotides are TGTGCCATGGAGGACAGAAACTACGAGCAGTACCTC. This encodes CAMEDRNYEQYL.

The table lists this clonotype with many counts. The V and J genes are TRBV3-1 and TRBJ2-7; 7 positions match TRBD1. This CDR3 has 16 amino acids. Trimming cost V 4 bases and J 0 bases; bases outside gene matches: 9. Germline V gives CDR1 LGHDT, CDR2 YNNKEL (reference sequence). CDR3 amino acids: CASSRSSGTVSYEQYF. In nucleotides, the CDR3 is TGTGCCAGCAGCCGGAGCTCCGGGACAGTCTCCTACGAGCAGTACTTC.

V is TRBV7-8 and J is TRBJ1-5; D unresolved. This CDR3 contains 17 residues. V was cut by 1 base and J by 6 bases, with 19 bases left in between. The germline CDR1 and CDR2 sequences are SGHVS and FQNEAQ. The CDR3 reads CASSLGPSSDFGQPQHF. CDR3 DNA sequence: TGTGCCAGCAGCTTAGGCCCGAGCTCCGATTTCGGTCAGCCCCAGCATTTT.

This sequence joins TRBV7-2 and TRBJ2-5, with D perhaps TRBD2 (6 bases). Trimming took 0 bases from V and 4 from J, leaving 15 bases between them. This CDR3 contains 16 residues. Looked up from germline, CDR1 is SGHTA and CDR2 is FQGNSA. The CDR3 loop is CASSLASRRATETQYF. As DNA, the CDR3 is TGTGCCAGCAGCTTAGCATCTAGGAGGGCCACAGAGACCCAGTACTTC. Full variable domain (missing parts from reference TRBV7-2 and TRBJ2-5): GAGVSQSPSNKVTEKGKDVELRCDPISGHTALYWYRQSLGQGLEFLIYFQGNSAPDKSGLPSDRFSAERTGGSVSTLTIQRTQQEDSAVYLCASSLASRRATETQYFGPGTRLLVL.

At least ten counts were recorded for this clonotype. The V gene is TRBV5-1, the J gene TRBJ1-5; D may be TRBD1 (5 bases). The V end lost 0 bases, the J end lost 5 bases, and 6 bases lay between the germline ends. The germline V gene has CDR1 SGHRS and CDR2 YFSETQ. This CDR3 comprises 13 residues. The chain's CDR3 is CASSLGTYQPQHF. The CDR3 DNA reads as TGCGCCAGCAGCTTGGGGACATATCAGCCCCAGCATTTT.

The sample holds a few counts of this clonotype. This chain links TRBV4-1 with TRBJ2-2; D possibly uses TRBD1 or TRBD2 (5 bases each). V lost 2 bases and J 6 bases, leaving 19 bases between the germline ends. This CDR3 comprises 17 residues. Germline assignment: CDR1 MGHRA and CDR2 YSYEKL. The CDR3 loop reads CASSQPPTSGRAGELFF. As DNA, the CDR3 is TGCGCCAGCAGCCAACCCCCGACATCGGGGCGGGCCGGGGAGCTGTTTTTT.

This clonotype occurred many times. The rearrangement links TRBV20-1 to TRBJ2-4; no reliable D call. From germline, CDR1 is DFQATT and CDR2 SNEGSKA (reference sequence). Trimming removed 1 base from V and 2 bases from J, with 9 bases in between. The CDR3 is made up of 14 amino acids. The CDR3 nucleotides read TGCAGTGCTAGAGTAAGGGAAACCAAAAACATTCAGTACTTC. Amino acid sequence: CSARVRETKNIQYF.

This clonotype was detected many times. This chain's CDR3 is CASTSRGYQPQHF. The CDR3 nucleotides are TGTGCCAGCACCTCAAGGGGGTATCAGCCCCAGCATTTT. This chain connects TRBV28 to TRBJ1-5; TRBD1 might be the D (6 bases). The CDR3 consists of 13 residues. Deletions cut 7 bases from V and 5 bases from J, with 12 bases between. CDR1 and CDR2 (germline): MDHEN, SYDVKM.

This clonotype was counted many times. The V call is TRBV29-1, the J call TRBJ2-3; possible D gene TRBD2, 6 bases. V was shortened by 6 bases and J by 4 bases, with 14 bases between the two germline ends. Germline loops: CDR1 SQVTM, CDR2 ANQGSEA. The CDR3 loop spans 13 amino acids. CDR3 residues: CSVLEGPPDTQYF. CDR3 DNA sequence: TGCAGCGTCTTGGAGGGCCCGCCAGATACGCAGTATTTT.

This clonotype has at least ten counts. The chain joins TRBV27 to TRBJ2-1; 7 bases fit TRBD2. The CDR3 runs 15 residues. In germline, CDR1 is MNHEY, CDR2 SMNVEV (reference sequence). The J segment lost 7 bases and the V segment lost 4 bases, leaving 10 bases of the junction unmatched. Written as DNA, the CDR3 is TGTGCCAGCAGTTCGGCACAACTAGCGTCGAATGAGCAGTTCTTC. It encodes CASSSAQLASNEQFF.

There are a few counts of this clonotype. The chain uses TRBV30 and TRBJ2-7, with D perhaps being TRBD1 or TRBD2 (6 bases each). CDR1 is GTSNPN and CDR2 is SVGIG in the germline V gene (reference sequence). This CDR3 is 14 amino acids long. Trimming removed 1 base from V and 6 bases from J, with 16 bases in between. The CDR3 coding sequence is TGTGCCTGGAGTGGGGGGGACACTCCGGGCGAGCAGTACTTC. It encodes CAWSGGDTPGEQYF.